This entry lists 23 T cell receptor beta chains sequenced from one sample in a study of T cell clonotyping in hematopoietic cell transplantation. The protocol was immunoSEQ multiplex PCR, while the TCRdb copy is restricted to in-frame clones and leaves out a portion. The sample lists some 36,000 clones; over 85% were seen once. The sample's time point: recipient sample about 28 days before transplant, after cytoreduction. The sample was peripheral blood mononuclear cells, taken before stem cell transplant. Source of these receptors: a man in his forties with chronic myeloid leukemia. Some clones in this sample may be carry-over from other donors' samples.

This clone was seen a single time. V is TRBV9 and J is TRBJ1-5; 7 bases align to TRBD1. This CDR3 spans 13 amino acids. The V gene's germline CDR1 is SGDLS and CDR2 YYNGEE. V was clipped by 2 bases and J by 7 bases; unmatched bases: 3. The CDR3 bases are TGTGCCAGCAGCGTCACAGGGGAGCAGCCCCAGCATTTT. This sequence encodes CASSVTGEQPQHF.

The chain carries TRBV5-1 and TRBJ2-1, with a weak D call TRBD1 (5 bases). CDR3 length equals 12 residues. With 5 bases removed from V and 8 bases from J, the gap between germline ends came to 11 bases. Germline CDR1 reads SGHRS; CDR2 reads YFSETQ. The CDR3 nucleotides are TGCGCCAGCAGTCCCACAGGTTATGAGCAGTTCTTC. Amino acids: CASSPTGYEQFF.

The rearrangement links TRBV4-3 to TRBJ2-7; TRBD1 agrees at 7 bases. After removal of 4 bases from V and 0 bases from J, the junction contained 3 bases not matched to a gene. Germline loops: CDR1 LGHNA, CDR2 YSLEER. The CDR3 contains 14 residues. CDR3 DNA: TGCGCCAGCAGCCCCGGGACAGCCTCCTACGAGCAGTACTTC. It codes for CASSPGTASYEQYF.

V gene TRBV6-6 combines with J gene TRBJ1-3; D call uncertain. The CDR3 extends over 13 amino acids. V was trimmed by 4 bases and J by 4 bases, leaving 8 bases between them. Germline CDR1 and CDR2: MNHNY and SVGAGI (reference sequence). This chain's CDR3 is CASSLGLGNTIYF. The CDR3 nucleotides read TGTGCCAGCAGTTTGGGCCTGGGAAACACCATATATTTT.

The chain couples TRBV7-9 to TRBJ1-5; D call uncertain. The CDR3 is 16 residues long. V dropped 2 bases and J dropped 2 bases, with 13 bases sitting between them. Germline CDR1 SEHNR, CDR2 FQNEAQ (reference sequence). The CDR3 region has the DNA TGTGCCAGCAGCTTATGGTCTGGTCGCGGCAATCAGCCCCAGCATTTT. It codes for CASSLWSGRGNQPQHF.

The V call is TRBV30, the J call TRBJ2-5; 7 nucleotides agree with TRBD1. In germline, CDR1 is GTSNPN, CDR2 SVGIG (reference sequence). The CDR3 runs 12 residues. V was clipped by 3 bases and J by 4 bases; unmatched bases: 2. The CDR3 is CAWRQGSETQYF. CDR3 coding DNA: TGTGCCTGGAGACAGGGGTCAGAGACCCAGTACTTC.

The V gene is TRBV30, the J gene TRBJ1-1; D is perhaps TRBD1 (5 bases). Germline assignment: CDR1 GTSNPN and CDR2 SVGIG (reference sequence). This CDR3 is 11 amino acids long. Trimming took off 0 bases at V and 6 bases at J, with 5 bases between the two ends. Here the CDR3 DNA reads TGTGCCTGGAGTGTAGGGGCTGAAGCTTTCTTT. Translating it yields CAWSVGAEAFF.

This clone was detected once. The chain joins TRBV4-3 to TRBJ1-1; D is unclear. This CDR3 is built from 13 residues. Per germline, CDR1 LGHNA and CDR2 YSLEER. The V and J ends lost 4 bases and 1 base respectively, with 7 bases between them. CDR3 residues: CASSLTANTEAFF. CDR3 coding DNA: TGCGCCAGCAGCCTTACAGCGAACACTGAAGCTTTCTTT.

The V gene is TRBV7-9, the J gene TRBJ1-1; no definite D call. This CDR3 has 15 residues. Per the germline V gene, CDR1 is SEHNR and CDR2 is FQNEAQ (reference sequence). Trimming stripped 8 bases from V and 0 bases from J, with 16 bases between. CDR3 loop: CASRKIPDLNTEAFF. DNA of the CDR3: TGTGCCAGCCGGAAGATTCCAGATCTGAACACTGAAGCTTTCTTT.

The rearrangement uses TRBV19 and TRBJ1-1; TRBD1 is a possible D gene (5 bases). Looked up from germline, CDR1 is LNHDA and CDR2 is SQIVND (reference sequence). The CDR3 consists of 14 residues. V lost 6 bases, J lost 11 bases, and 22 bases lay in between. The CDR3, as DNA: TGTGCCAGTAGCACATTTCGGGGGGTTGAAGGGGCTTTCTTT. This encodes CASSTFRGVEGAFF.

The rearrangement links TRBV11-2 to TRBJ1-5; D uncertain. V was shortened by 1 base and J by 8 bases, with 15 bases between the two germline ends. The germline gives CDR1 SGHAT, CDR2 FQNNGV. CDR3 length: 15 residues. For the CDR3, the DNA is TGTGCCAGCAGCTTAGGGTCCTCGCTACCTGAGCCCCAGCATTTT. As protein: CASSLGSSLPEPQHF.

The chain couples TRBV4-3 to TRBJ1-6, with 7 positions matching TRBD1. With V trimmed by 1 base and J by 3 bases, 0 bases remained unmatched. Per the germline V gene, CDR1 is LGHNA and CDR2 is YSLEER. This CDR3 has 15 amino acids. The CDR3 region has the DNA TGCGCCAGCAGCCAAGGACAGGGCTATAATTCACCCCTCCACTTT. Amino acid sequence: CASSQGQGYNSPLHF.

This clone was observed once. The gene calls are TRBV9 and TRBJ1-1; tentative D call: TRBD1 (6 bases). The length of the CDR3 is 13 residues. Trimming took off 0 bases at V and 5 bases at J, with 8 bases between the two ends. The germline V gene has CDR1 SGDLS and CDR2 YYNGEE. The DNA for the CDR3 is TGTGCCAGCAGCGTAGAGAGGGGGACTGAAGCTTTCTTT. Amino acid sequence: CASSVERGTEAFF. The full variable domain, in which reference TRBV9 and TRBJ1-1 provide the parts outside the CDR3, is DSGVTQTPKHLITATGQRVTLRCSPRSGDLSVYWYQQSLDQGLQFLIQYYNGEERAKGNILERFSAQQFPDLHSELNLSSLELGDSALYFCASSVERGTEAFFGQGTRLTVV.

The genes are TRBV30 and TRBJ2-3, with D unresolved. CDR1 GTSNPN and CDR2 SVGIG come from the germline V gene (reference sequence). V gave up 2 bases and J gave up 6 bases, with 15 bases separating them. The CDR3 contains 14 residues. The CDR3 coding sequence is TGTGCCTGGAGTCGTGGTGGGGTTGAGGATACGCAGTATTTT. Protein: CAWSRGGVEDTQYF. The full variable domain, its missing parts supplied by reference TRBV30 and TRBJ2-3, is SQTIHQWPATLVQPVGSPLSLECTVEGTSNPNLYWYRQAAGRGLQLLFYSVGIGQISSEVPQNLSASRPQDRQFILSSKKLLLSDSGFYLCAWSRGGVEDTQYFGPGTRLTVL.

This sequence joins TRBV5-6 and TRBJ1-1; maybe TRBD1 (6 bases). The CDR3 contains 14 residues. Germline lookup yields CDR1 SGHDT and CDR2 YYEEEE. V was cut by 5 bases and J by 4 bases, with 15 bases left in between. The CDR3 region has the DNA TGTGCCAGCAGTGTATCTAGGGGGATCACTGAAGCTTTCTTT. As protein: CASSVSRGITEAFF.

This clone was seen just once. The rearrangement joins TRBV28 to TRBJ2-1; D is uncertain. V was clipped by 6 bases and J by 4 bases, with 13 bases between them. Germline V gives CDR1 MDHEN, CDR2 SYDVKM. The CDR3 totals 14 residues. The CDR3, as DNA: TGTGCCAGCAGGTCAGGATATATATACAATGAGCAGTTCTTC. Encoded protein: CASRSGYIYNEQFF.

This chain links TRBV28 with TRBJ1-6, with unresolved D. Trimming stripped 3 bases from V and 3 bases from J, with 6 bases between. The CDR3 length is 14 residues. The germline V gene has CDR1 MDHEN and CDR2 SYDVKM. The CDR3 loop reads CASSLYSYNSPLHF. CDR3 nucleotides: TGTGCCAGCAGTTTGTACAGCTATAATTCACCCCTCCACTTT.

V gene TRBV19 combines with J gene TRBJ1-2, with a tentative D call TRBD1 (6 bases). The germline V and J ends were trimmed by 10 bases and 10 bases, with 19 bases remaining between them. CDR1 is LNHDA and CDR2 is SQIVND in the germline V gene (reference sequence). The CDR3 is 12 residues long. The CDR3 sequence: CATRSGVFDYTF. The CDR3 nucleotides read TGTGCCACCAGATCAGGGGTGTTCGACTACACCTTC.

The rearrangement uses TRBV4-1 and TRBJ1-6; D unresolved. Germline loops: CDR1 MGHRA, CDR2 YSYEKL. CDR3 size: 13 residues. V dropped 0 bases and J dropped 6 bases, with 3 bases sitting between them. CDR3 amino acids: CASSQDFNSPLHF. The CDR3 DNA is TGCGCCAGCAGCCAAGATTTTAATTCACCCCTCCACTTT.

The CDR3 sequence is CASSLRAGSKSPLHF. The DNA of the CDR3 is TGTGCCAGCAGTTTACGGGCAGGGAGTAAGTCACCCCTCCACTTT. The chain combines TRBV28 with TRBJ1-6; weak D call: TRBD1 (5 bases). Germline CDR1 and CDR2: MDHEN and SYDVKM. The ends were cut back, 2 bases at V and 10 bases at J, with 15 bases in the middle. This CDR3 is 15 amino acids long.

The V and J genes are TRBV4-1 and TRBJ1-1; D is uncertain. The V and J ends lost 4 bases and 0 bases respectively, with 12 bases between them. Looked up from germline, CDR1 is MGHRA and CDR2 is YSYEKL. The CDR3 spans 15 residues. This CDR3 is CASSPYAGVNTEAFF. The CDR3 DNA follows: TGCGCCAGCAGCCCCTATGCTGGGGTGAACACTGAAGCTTTCTTT.

The chain recombines TRBV4-3 with TRBJ2-7, with 9 positions matching TRBD1. Germline V gives CDR1 LGHNA, CDR2 YSLEER. V trimming: 0 bases; J trimming: 1 base; junction bases outside the gene matches: 7. This CDR3 is built from 17 residues. CDR3 loop: CASSQDFQDRGSYEQYF. The CDR3, as DNA: TGCGCCAGCAGCCAAGACTTCCAGGACAGGGGATCCTACGAGCAGTACTTC.

V gene TRBV27 combines with J gene TRBJ1-5, with D perhaps TRBD1 (6 bases). Germline values: CDR1 MNHEY, CDR2 SMNVEV (reference sequence). V shed 3 bases and J shed 4 bases, with 10 bases lying between them. The CDR3 runs 14 residues. CDR3 DNA sequence: TGTGCCAGCAGTTTCTTGCAGGGGAATCAGCCCCAGCATTTT. Translation: CASSFLQGNQPQHF.